The 31 T cell receptor beta chains below come from one sample, sequenced in a study of T cell repertoires in cytomegalovirus infection. TCRdb re-called the reads through MiXCR, storing one row per CDR3 protein. The sample lists about 230,000 distinct CDR3 sequences, 6% to 8% occurring once. The sample taken for sequencing was PBMCs. These receptors all stem from a human donor in good health (CMV status not recorded). Some clones in this sample may be carry-over from other donors' samples.

The V call is TRBV3-1, the J call TRBJ2-5; D might be TRBD1 or TRBD2, each matching 5 bases. The CDR3 is 15 residues long. V was trimmed by 1 base and J by 4 bases, leaving 13 bases between them. Germline assignment: CDR1 LGHDT and CDR2 YNNKEL (reference sequence). The CDR3 nucleotides read TGTGCCAGCAGCCAAGGAATTTTGGGACGAGAGACCCAGTACTTC. Translated, it gives CASSQGILGRETQYF.

This clonotype was observed at least ten times. The rearrangement joins TRBV2 to TRBJ2-7; 7 bases match TRBD1. The J segment lost 3 bases and the V segment lost 7 bases, leaving 12 bases of the junction unmatched. This CDR3 has 15 residues. Germline loops: CDR1 SNHLY, CDR2 FYNNEI. The CDR3 here is CASTHRDSRYYEQYF. The DNA of the CDR3 is TGTGCCAGCACCCACCGGGACAGTAGGTACTACGAGCAGTACTTC.

At least ten counts were recorded for this clonotype. The chain recombines TRBV27 with TRBJ2-7, with D possibly being TRBD1 (6 bases). V lost 5 bases and J 3 bases, leaving 20 bases between the germline ends. The CDR3 length is 16 residues. Per germline, CDR1 MNHEY and CDR2 SMNVEV (reference sequence). The CDR3 DNA is TGTGCCAGCAGTCCTTCTCTAGGGGACACCTACTACGAGCAGTACTTC. This encodes CASSPSLGDTYYEQYF.

This clonotype was seen many times. The chain uses TRBV7-2 and TRBJ1-2; no clear D. This CDR3 comprises 11 residues. Trimming cost V 1 base and J 7 bases, with 4 bases left between them. In germline, CDR1 is SGHTA, CDR2 FQGNSA. The CDR3 DNA reads as TGTGCCAGCAGCTTAGTTCTTGGCTACACCTTC. Translating gives CASSLVLGYTF.

This clonotype was counted a few times. The CDR3 protein is CASRADRGPTGEKLFF. Written as DNA, the CDR3 is TGTGCCAGTAGGGCGGACAGGGGCCCGACGGGAGAAAAACTGTTTTTT. The chain joins TRBV19 to TRBJ1-4, with 9 bases fitting TRBD1. The germline gives CDR1 LNHDA, CDR2 SQIVND (reference sequence). This CDR3 has 16 residues. Unmatched junction bases numbered 13, after V lost 6 bases and J lost 8 bases.

This clonotype came up many times. The rearrangement joins TRBV7-2 to TRBJ2-3; 7 nucleotides align to TRBD1. The V and J ends lost 6 bases and 4 bases, in that order; junction bases with no gene match: 4. The CDR3 sequence is 13 residues long. The germline CDR1 and CDR2 sequences are SGHTA and FQGNSA. CDR3 loop: CASRLTGPDTQYF. CDR3 DNA sequence: TGTGCCAGCAGACTGACAGGGCCAGATACGCAGTATTTT.

This clonotype appeared many times. V is TRBV29-1 and J is TRBJ2-3; no clear D gene. V lost 2 bases to trimming and J lost 0 bases, with 9 bases between them. The CDR3 extends over 14 amino acids. The germline V gene encodes CDR1 SQVTM and CDR2 ANQGSEA. Here the CDR3 DNA reads TGCAGCGTTGAAAGGGCGGAGAGCACAGATACGCAGTATTTT. Translation: CSVERAESTDTQYF.

This clonotype was observed at least ten times. This chain uses TRBV7-2 with TRBJ1-3, with unresolved D. The CDR3 length is 18 residues. Germline V lookup: CDR1 SGHTA, CDR2 FQGNSA. The germline V and J ends were trimmed by 5 bases and 2 bases, with 22 bases remaining between them. The CDR3 DNA reads as TGTGCCAGCAGCCGCTATTCGCCGAATCGACTCACTGGAAACACCATATATTTT. This sequence encodes CASSRYSPNRLTGNTIYF. The entire variable domain, with the rest obtained from reference TRBV7-2 and TRBJ1-3, is as follows: GAGVSQSPSNKVTEKGKDVELRCDPISGHTALYWYRQSLGQGLEFLIYFQGNSAPDKSGLPSDRFSAERTGGSVSTLTIQRTQQEDSAVYLCASSRYSPNRLTGNTIYFGEGSWLTVV.

Many counts were recorded for this clonotype. The CDR3 loop reads CSVEEQGPWSYNEQFF. In DNA, the CDR3 is TGCAGCGTTGAAGAACAGGGGCCTTGGTCCTACAATGAGCAGTTCTTC. V and J are TRBV29-1 and TRBJ2-1; 7 bases line up with TRBD1. After removal of 0 bases from V and 1 base from J, the junction contained 6 bases not matched to a gene. CDR1 and CDR2 from the germline V gene are SQVTM and ANQGSEA. The CDR3 covers 16 residues.

This clonotype was picked up many times. The gene calls are TRBV20-1 and TRBJ2-1; TRBD1 aligns across 11 bases. V lost 0 bases to trimming and J lost 0 bases; unmatched junction nucleotides: 13. The V gene's germline CDR1 is DFQATT and CDR2 SNEGSKA (reference sequence). This CDR3 comprises 20 residues. The CDR3 nucleotides are TGCAGTGCTAGAGATTGGACAGGGGGCAGAAAGGAAGGCTCCTACAATGAGCAGTTCTTC. Translating it yields CSARDWTGGRKEGSYNEQFF.

There are many counts of this clonotype. The genes are TRBV12-3 or TRBV12-4 and TRBJ2-7, with D unclear. V lost 0 bases, J lost 7 bases, and 13 bases lay in between. The CDR3 totals 14 residues. The CDR3 here is CASSLASGLWEQYF. In DNA form, the CDR3 reads TGTGCCAGCAGTTTAGCATCTGGGTTATGGGAGCAGTACTTC.

The chain couples TRBV20-1 to TRBJ1-4, with D maybe TRBD1 (6 bases). Germline lookup yields CDR1 DFQATT and CDR2 SNEGSKA (reference sequence). CDR3 size: 14 residues. V lost 7 bases and J lost 4, with 16 bases in between. The CDR3 loop reads CSVLRGRDNEKLFF. The CDR3 nucleotides are TGCAGTGTCCTAAGGGGGAGAGATAATGAAAAACTGTTTTTT.

The chain links TRBV28 to TRBJ1-2, with 8 bases identical to TRBD1. V was clipped by 1 base and J by 8 bases; unmatched bases: 6. In germline, CDR1 is MDHEN, CDR2 SYDVKM. This CDR3 region has 14 residues. The chain's CDR3 is CASSLSGQGDGYTF. In DNA form, the CDR3 reads TGTGCCAGCAGTTTATCCGGACAGGGAGACGGCTACACCTTC.

As regards this clonotype: With a much larger clone just one base away, this may be a read error. The gene calls are TRBV2 and TRBJ1-1, with TRBD1 identical over 8 bases. The CDR3 runs 11 residues. Germline CDR1 and CDR2: SNHLY and FYNNEI. CDR3 in amino acids: CAGSEAGQAYF. For the CDR3, the DNA is TGTGCCGGCAGTGAAGCGGGACAGGCATACTTT.

The table lists this clonotype with many counts. This chain connects TRBV7-2 to TRBJ2-7, with 9 bases fitting TRBD2. Germline values: CDR1 SGHTA, CDR2 FQGNSA. The CDR3 covers 16 residues. Unmatched junction bases numbered 12, after V lost 2 bases and J lost 7 bases. CDR3 sequence (DNA): TGTGCCAGCAGCTTAAAGCTCGGCGGGGGGGCCTGGGAGCAGTACTTC. This encodes CASSLKLGGGAWEQYF.

This clonotype was recorded at least ten times. The V gene is TRBV7-2, the J gene TRBJ1-3, with a possible D match to TRBD1 (6 bases). CDR3 size: 16 residues. Germline assignment: CDR1 SGHTA and CDR2 FQGNSA. Trimming took off 2 bases at V and 2 bases at J, with 13 bases between the two ends. CDR3: CASSLYRVDPGNTIYF. The CDR3, as DNA: TGTGCCAGCAGCTTATACAGGGTTGACCCTGGAAACACCATATATTTT.

This clonotype was counted many times. This chain uses TRBV7-7 with TRBJ2-2, with 7 bases that match TRBD2. This CDR3 comprises 12 residues. The V gene's germline CDR1 is SSHAT and CDR2 FNYEAQ (reference sequence). The CDR3 nucleotides read TGTGCTAGCGGGCGGAACACCGGGGAGCTGTTTTTT. This encodes CASGRNTGELFF.

In this sample, this clonotype turned up a few times. The chain couples TRBV5-1 to TRBJ1-5; maybe TRBD1 (6 bases). V was trimmed by 4 bases and J by 6 bases, leaving 20 bases between them. Germline V gene data show CDR1 as SGHRS and CDR2 as YFSETQ. This CDR3 has 16 amino acids. The CDR3 here is CASSPGGAASLQPQHF. CDR3 coding DNA: TGCGCCAGCAGCCCCGGGGGGGCCGCAAGTCTTCAGCCCCAGCATTTT.

This rearrangement joins TRBV5-1 to TRBJ2-2; 7 positions agree with TRBD1. V lost 9 bases, J lost 6 bases, and 8 bases stayed unmatched. The CDR3 length is 13 residues. Germline V gene data show CDR1 as SGHRS and CDR2 as YFSETQ. CDR3 sequence: CATSDRTAGELFF. CDR3 nucleotides: TGCGCCACCTCGGACAGGACCGCCGGGGAGCTGTTTTTT.

The J gene is TRBJ1-5, the V gene TRBV14; D may be TRBD1 (6 bases). This CDR3 contains 13 residues. Germline V CDR1 and CDR2: SGHDN, FVKESK. Trimming cost V 0 bases and J 14 bases, with 14 bases left between them. For the CDR3, the DNA is TGTGCCAGCAGCCAAGATTTCGGCAGGGGAAAGCATTTT. This translates into CASSQDFGRGKHF.

V usage is TRBV12-3 or TRBV12-4 and J usage is TRBJ1-2, with D tentatively TRBD1 (5 bases). V lost 4 bases to trimming and J lost 5 bases, with 17 bases between them. The CDR3 consists of 15 residues. The CDR3 region has the DNA TGTGCCAGCAGTTACGCTGGGGCCTCGGGGTATGGCTACACCTTC. It translates to CASSYAGASGYGYTF.

This clonotype was observed at least ten times. The chain is built from TRBV19 and TRBJ1-5, with D unclear. Germline CDR1 LNHDA, CDR2 SQIVND (reference sequence). Trimming cost V 3 bases and J 5 bases, with 14 bases left between them. The CDR3 loop spans 15 amino acids. This CDR3 reads CASSMSAVVHQPQHF. The DNA for the CDR3 is TGTGCCAGTAGTATGTCCGCAGTGGTTCATCAGCCCCAGCATTTT. The whole variable domain, remainder taken from reference TRBV19 and TRBJ1-5, is DGGITQSPKYLFRKEGQNVTLSCEQNLNHDAMYWYRQDPGQGLRLIYYSQIVNDFQKGDIAEGYSVSREKKESFPLTVTSAQKNPTAFYLCASSMSAVVHQPQHFGDGTRLSIL.

The chain carries TRBV3-1 and TRBJ2-5; 11 nucleotides line up with TRBD1. The J segment lost 5 bases and the V segment lost 5 bases, leaving 10 bases of the junction unmatched. Germline V gene data show CDR1 as LGHDT and CDR2 as YNNKEL (reference sequence). CDR3 length: 16 amino acids. The CDR3 spells CASSAHRDRGEETQYF. CDR3 in DNA: TGTGCCAGCAGCGCCCACCGGGACAGGGGGGAGGAGACCCAGTACTTC.

This clonotype was observed a few times. The gene calls are TRBV29-1 and TRBJ1-1; possibly TRBD1 for D (5 bases). Trimming removed 6 bases from V and 1 base from J, with 18 bases in between. The CDR3 contains 15 residues. Germline CDR1 reads SQVTM; CDR2 reads ANQGSEA. The CDR3 sequence: CSVAPRRQTNTEAFF. The CDR3 bases are TGCAGCGTAGCCCCAAGACGACAGACGAACACTGAAGCTTTCTTT.

The sample holds many counts of this clonotype. The V gene is TRBV7-2, the J gene TRBJ1-2, with D unclear. Trimming removed 5 bases at V and 4 bases at J, with 11 bases between. CDR1 and CDR2 (germline): SGHTA, FQGNSA. The CDR3 totals 13 residues. CDR3 in DNA: TGTGCCAGCAGCCCCGGACGGAGCTATGGCTACACCTTC. Protein sequence: CASSPGRSYGYTF. The complete variable domain, with remaining parts taken from reference TRBV7-2 and TRBJ1-2, reads GAGVSQSPSNKVTEKGKDVELRCDPISGHTALYWYRQSLGQGLEFLIYFQGNSAPDKSGLPSDRFSAERTGGSVSTLTIQRTQQEDSAVYLCASSPGRSYGYTFGSGTRLTVV.

This clonotype has ten or more counts. The CDR3 spells CSARRTSGDRETQYF. CDR3 DNA: TGCAGTGCCAGGCGGACTAGCGGGGATCGGGAGACCCAGTACTTC. The chain uses TRBV20-1 and TRBJ2-5; 12 bases are shared with TRBD2. V gave up 6 bases and J gave up 5 bases; unmatched junction bases: 10. CDR1 and CDR2 (germline): DFQATT, SNEGSKA (reference sequence). The CDR3 has 15 amino acids.

This clonotype showed up many times. The V call is TRBV6-2 or TRBV6-3, the J call TRBJ2-7; D is uncertain. Trimming took off 10 bases at V and 3 bases at J, with 10 bases between the two ends. CDR3 length: 11 residues. The germline V gene encodes CDR1 MNHEY and CDR2 SVGEGT. CDR3 sequence: CATGDHYEQYF. The CDR3 DNA sequence: TGTGCCACCGGTGACCACTACGAGCAGTACTTC.

This clonotype was observed many times. The rearrangement joins TRBV7-2 to TRBJ1-5, with no clear D. The germline V gene encodes CDR1 SGHTA and CDR2 FQGNSA. This CDR3 is built from 14 residues. V lost 5 bases to trimming and J lost 4 bases, with 12 bases between them. The CDR3: CASSRDPGNQPQHF. DNA for the CDR3: TGTGCCAGCAGCAGAGACCCGGGGAATCAGCCCCAGCATTTT.

This clonotype appeared many times. The chain has TRBV6-2 or TRBV6-3 and TRBJ1-5; D is uncertain. This CDR3 is built from 14 residues. The V end lost 2 bases, the J end lost 5 bases, and 10 bases lay between the germline ends. CDR1 and CDR2 (germline): MNHEY, SVGEGT. CDR3 in DNA: TGTGCCAGCAGTTACGATGGGGTCCATCAGCCCCAGCATTTT. This encodes CASSYDGVHQPQHF.

This clonotype was counted many times. The chain carries TRBV7-2 and TRBJ1-1, with D possibly TRBD1 on 5 matching bases. From germline, CDR1 is SGHTA and CDR2 FQGNSA. The V gene lost 5 bases and the J gene lost 4 bases, with 14 bases spanning the gap. The length of the CDR3 is 14 residues. The CDR3 region is CASSVGTGGTEAFF. In DNA, the CDR3 is TGTGCCAGCAGCGTCGGGACCGGTGGCACTGAAGCTTTCTTT.

In its sample, this clonotype was seen many times. This sequence joins TRBV19 and TRBJ1-1, with 11 bases that match TRBD1. The germline V gene encodes CDR1 LNHDA and CDR2 SQIVND (reference sequence). Losses at the gene ends were 9 bases for V and 4 bases for J; bases not matched to a gene: 16. The CDR3 contains 17 residues. CDR3 DNA sequence: TGTGCCAGCCGATCGAGCCGGGACAGGGGGTTCGCCACTGAAGCTTTCTTT. Its translation: CASRSSRDRGFATEAFF.